The next 25 T cell receptor beta chains were all read from a single sample in a study of identical twins. TCRdb reprocessed the 5' RACE reads via MiXCR and lists one record per CDR3 protein. Found here are 450,000 or so distinct CDR3 sequences, approximately 14% of them singletons; the top ten hold around 0.57%. The same sample was also studied in work on yellow fever vaccine responses in identical twins.

Sequenced sample: CD4+ T cells sorted from blood. All receptors come from a woman aged 18-29 years in good health.

The sample holds a few counts of this clonotype. The J gene is TRBJ2-2, the V gene TRBV7-8; D gene uncertain. The CDR3 totals 14 residues. Germline CDR1 SGHVS, CDR2 FQNEAQ. The V end lost 2 bases, the J end lost 7 bases, and 11 bases lay between the germline ends. The CDR3 DNA follows: TGTGCCAGCAGCTTATTGCAGGCTGTCGGGGAGCTGTTTTTT. Translated: CASSLLQAVGELFF.

In this sample, this clonotype turned up a few times. The chain uses TRBV29-1 and TRBJ2-3, with 7 nucleotides matching TRBD2. The trim removed 4 bases at V and 3 bases at J, leaving 4 bases unmatched. The germline gives CDR1 SQVTM, CDR2 ANQGSEA. CDR3 length equals 13 residues. CDR3 DNA sequence: TGCAGCGTTGGGACTAGGATGACAGATACGCAGTATTTT. Translating gives CSVGTRMTDTQYF.

This clonotype has only a few counts. The chain is built from TRBV7-2 and TRBJ2-2, with D unclear. Germline lookup yields CDR1 SGHTA and CDR2 FQGNSA. The CDR3 contains 15 residues. V lost 5 bases, J lost 8 bases, and 18 bases lay in between. CDR3 sequence: CASSPIRTATGELFF. The CDR3, as DNA: TGTGCCAGCAGCCCCATCCGGACCGCAACTGGGGAGCTGTTTTTT.

V is TRBV5-1 and J is TRBJ2-2; D gene uncertain. Trimming cost V 1 base and J 1 base, with 11 bases left between them. This CDR3 has 16 amino acids. CDR1 is SGHRS, CDR2 YFSETQ, per germline. CDR3 sequence (DNA): TGCGCCAGCAGCTTGAGAAGTTCCAGGAACACCGGGGAGCTGTTTTTT. Protein product: CASSLRSSRNTGELFF.

This clonotype was counted between two and nine times. CDR3: CASSLAPVNEQFF. The CDR3 DNA sequence: TGTGCCAGCAGCTTAGCGCCAGTTAATGAGCAGTTCTTC. V is TRBV7-2 and J is TRBJ2-1; D is uncertain. Trimming stripped 0 bases from V and 7 bases from J, with 7 bases between. The V gene's germline CDR1 is SGHTA and CDR2 FQGNSA. The length of the CDR3 is 13 residues.

This clonotype came up many times. The chain combines TRBV4-2 with TRBJ2-7, with D perhaps assigned TRBD1 or TRBD2 (7 bases each). CDR3 size: 17 residues. Germline loops: CDR1 LGHNA, CDR2 YNFKEQ. With 3 bases removed from V and 2 bases from J, the gap between germline ends came to 20 bases. CDR3 coding DNA: TGTGCCAGCAGCCAGAGAGGGGGCGGGGGTAGGACCTACGAGCAGTACTTC. This sequence encodes CASSQRGGGGRTYEQYF.

This clonotype was counted between two and nine times. This chain links TRBV20-1 with TRBJ2-1; 8 bases agree with TRBD2. Germline CDR1 DFQATT, CDR2 SNEGSKA (reference sequence). This CDR3 is built from 15 residues. Trimming took 0 bases from V and 8 from J; bases not matched to a gene: 9. CDR3 sequence reads: CSARDSSGSIYEQFF. Here the CDR3 DNA reads TGCAGTGCTAGAGATAGCAGCGGGAGCATCTATGAGCAGTTCTTC.

This rearrangement joins TRBV20-1 to TRBJ2-7, with D possibly being TRBD2 (6 bases). The CDR3 has 14 residues. The V gene lost 5 bases and the J gene lost 1 base, with 15 bases spanning the gap. The V gene's germline CDR1 is DFQATT and CDR2 SNEGSKA (reference sequence). The DNA for the CDR3 is TGCAGTGCTGTACGGGACTCGGGGTCCTACGAGCAGTACTTC. Its protein product is CSAVRDSGSYEQYF.

The table lists this clonotype with many counts. The chain couples TRBV28 to TRBJ2-2; unclear D gene. The germline CDR1 and CDR2 sequences are MDHEN and SYDVKM. Trimming left V 2 bases short and J 3 bases short, with 7 bases between. There are 14 residues in the CDR3. The CDR3 nucleotides are TGTGCCAGCAGTTTAACCGGTTACACCGGGGAGCTGTTTTTT. Translated: CASSLTGYTGELFF.

This chain links TRBV5-1 with TRBJ2-7, with TRBD2 identical over 7 bases. Germline-derived CDR1 and CDR2 are SGHRS and YFSETQ. The CDR3 runs to 16 residues. V lost 5 bases to trimming and J lost 5 bases; unmatched junction nucleotides: 16. DNA for the CDR3: TGCGCCAGCAGTTCGCTAGCGGTAGGGCTGTCCCACGAGCAGTACTTC. Residues: CASSSLAVGLSHEQYF.

The rearrangement joins TRBV6-2 or TRBV6-3 to TRBJ2-3; D is possibly TRBD2 (6 bases). The CDR3 extends over 15 amino acids. Germline V CDR1 and CDR2: MNHEY, SVGEGT. The V end was cut by 0 bases, the J end by 0 bases, with 7 bases between. CDR3 coding DNA: TGTGCCAGCAGTTACTCGAGCGGGAGCACAGATACGCAGTATTTT. Protein sequence: CASSYSSGSTDTQYF.

This clonotype was observed at least ten times. The J gene is TRBJ2-3, the V gene TRBV5-1; D call uncertain. Per germline, CDR1 SGHRS and CDR2 YFSETQ. V was cut by 2 bases and J by 8 bases, with 12 bases left in between. This CDR3 spans 13 amino acids. The CDR3 loop reads CASSFSADSTQYF. DNA for the CDR3: TGCGCCAGCAGCTTCTCGGCAGACTCTACGCAGTATTTT.

This clonotype turned up a few times. The chain links TRBV29-1 to TRBJ1-1, with 8 bases matching TRBD1. The CDR3 spans 15 residues. The germline CDR1 and CDR2 sequences are SQVTM and ANQGSEA. V lost 8 bases and J lost 0; bases outside the gene matches: 11. The CDR3 DNA reads as TGCAGCTCAGGGGGCCGTGGAGTCTTGAACACTGAAGCTTTCTTT. Amino acids: CSSGGRGVLNTEAFF. The full variable domain, rest sourced from reference TRBV29-1 and TRBJ1-1, is SAVISQKPSRDICQRGTSLTIQCQVDSQVTMMFWYRQQPGQSLTLIATANQGSEATYESGFVIDKFPISRPNLTFSTLTVSNMSPEDSSIYLCSSGGRGVLNTEAFFGQGTRLTVV.

This clonotype has just a few counts. This chain joins TRBV30 and TRBJ2-5; D tentatively reads TRBD1 or TRBD2 (5 bases each). Trimming shortened V by 0 bases and J by 4 bases, and 6 bases separated the two germline ends. Per the germline V gene, CDR1 is GTSNPN and CDR2 is SVGIG (reference sequence). The CDR3 is made up of 12 amino acids. The CDR3 spells CAWSVGGETQYF. CDR3 coding DNA: TGTGCCTGGAGTGTTGGGGGAGAGACCCAGTACTTC.

This clonotype was observed a few times. The chain employs TRBV12-3 or TRBV12-4 and TRBJ2-1, with TRBD2 as a possible D gene (6 bases). The CDR3 consists of 17 residues. With 3 bases removed from V and 3 bases from J, the gap between germline ends came to 18 bases. DNA for the CDR3: TGTGCCAGCAGTTTGGGGGGTCTAGTATCCCGCTACAATGAGCAGTTCTTC. Its protein is CASSLGGLVSRYNEQFF.

This sequence joins TRBV21-1 and TRBJ2-1; TRBD1 was called by the table and not checked on the DNA. TRBV21-1 is tagged as a pseudogene. This CDR3 has 14 amino acids. The DNA for the CDR3 is TGTGCCAGCAGCCCCGGGACAGGGTTTGGTGAGCAGTTCTTC. Its protein product is CASSPGTGFGEQFF.

The chain has TRBV5-1 and TRBJ2-7; no firm D call. This CDR3 region has 13 residues. Trimming removed 0 bases at V and 7 bases at J, with 11 bases between. Germline values: CDR1 SGHRS, CDR2 YFSETQ. The CDR3 DNA reads as TGCGCCAGCAGCTTGGCCGGTGCGGAAGAGCAGTACTTC. Protein sequence: CASSLAGAEEQYF.

Ten or more counts support this clonotype. The chain recombines TRBV6-5 with TRBJ2-5, with a possible D match to TRBD1 (5 bases). The V gene's germline CDR1 is MNHEY and CDR2 SVGAGI. This CDR3 has 14 residues. With 1 base removed from V and 1 base from J, the gap between germline ends came to 7 bases. CDR3 amino acids: CASSYLTVQETQYF. CDR3 bases: TGTGCCAGCAGTTACTTGACAGTCCAAGAGACCCAGTACTTC.

This clonotype has more than one count but fewer than ten. This sequence joins TRBV3-1 and TRBJ2-5; D is possibly TRBD2 (6 bases). The V end was cut by 4 bases, the J end by 0 bases, with 12 bases between. Germline CDR1 is LGHDT and CDR2 is YNNKEL (reference sequence). The CDR3 is 15 residues long. The CDR3 nucleotides read TGTGCCAGCAGCCCTTGGGAGGCGAACCAAGAGACCCAGTACTTC. Protein sequence: CASSPWEANQETQYF.

The rearrangement uses TRBV20-1 and TRBJ2-4; perhaps TRBD1 as D (5 bases). Germline V gives CDR1 DFQATT, CDR2 SNEGSKA (reference sequence). The CDR3 is 15 amino acids. V was shortened by 0 bases and J by 0 bases, with 9 bases between the two germline ends. Written as DNA, the CDR3 is TGCAGTGCTAGAGATGTGGGGCTAGCCAAAAACATTCAGTACTTC. Translated: CSARDVGLAKNIQYF.

The chain uses TRBV7-8 and TRBJ2-2; D is unclear. This CDR3 region has 17 residues. V dropped 5 bases and J dropped 0 bases, with 16 bases sitting between them. Germline V gene sequence: CDR1 SGHVS, CDR2 FQNEAQ. In DNA, the CDR3 is TGTGCCAGCAGCCCCCTTCCAGTAGGAGCGAACACCGGGGAGCTGTTTTTT. Translation: CASSPLPVGANTGELFF.

This clonotype was counted between two and nine times. The V gene is TRBV11-1, the J gene TRBJ2-7; 11 nucleotides match TRBD1. Germline-derived CDR1 and CDR2 are SGHAT and FQDESV (reference sequence). The trim removed 8 bases at V and 4 bases at J, leaving 4 bases unmatched. The CDR3 runs 13 residues. CDR3 protein: CASGRDRGYEQYF. The CDR3 DNA sequence: TGTGCCAGCGGACGGGACAGGGGGTACGAGCAGTACTTC.

This clonotype was seen only a few times. The rearrangement joins TRBV5-5 to TRBJ2-7; D not resolved. V lost 2 bases and J lost 4, with 16 bases in between. The CDR3 sequence is 15 residues long. The germline gives CDR1 SGHKS, CDR2 YYEKEE (reference sequence). The CDR3 reads CASSFSDFTFYEQYF. The CDR3 coding sequence is TGTGCCAGCAGCTTCTCGGATTTCACTTTTTACGAGCAGTACTTC.

The table lists this clonotype with many counts. J is TRBJ2-3 and V is TRBV3-1; D is unresolved. The germline V gene encodes CDR1 LGHDT and CDR2 YNNKEL (reference sequence). This CDR3 comprises 12 residues. Between the trimmed V and J ends, which lost 2 bases and 7 bases, there was a span of 7 bases. CDR3 loop: CASSQQHNTQYF. The CDR3 DNA is TGTGCCAGCAGCCAACAGCATAATACGCAGTATTTT.

This clonotype was counted at least ten times. The chain links TRBV7-9 to TRBJ2-1; 7 bases fit TRBD2. The trim removed 7 bases at V and 0 bases at J, leaving 6 bases unmatched. This CDR3 contains 15 residues. Germline values: CDR1 SEHNR, CDR2 FQNEAQ (reference sequence). CDR3 loop: CASTPRGSSYNEQFF. The CDR3 DNA is TGTGCCAGCACCCCGCGGGGGAGCTCCTACAATGAGCAGTTCTTC.